The present entry profiles one T cell receptor beta chain with its context. This entry is derived from a study of monozygotic twins with inflammatory bowel disease. TCRdb re-called the 5' RACE reads; one entry per CDR3 protein, DNA not given. The record lists over 110,000 distinct CDR3 sequences, of which the ten most abundant hold 2.4%. This clonotype originated in a human donor with ulcerative colitis or Crohn's disease, or a healthy co-twin of an affected twin (not recorded which). Sequenced input: blood.

CDR3 protein: CASSLERTGSTEAFF. This chain uses TRBV11-2 with TRBJ1-1; TCRdb selects TRBD1, and the lack of DNA leaves this call unchecked. The CDR3 sequence is 15 residues long. The V gene's germline CDR1 is SGHAT and CDR2 FQNNGV. Combining the CDR3 with reference TRBV11-2 and TRBJ1-1 gives the whole variable domain EAGVAQSPRYKIIEKRQSVAFWCNPISGHATLYWYQQILGQGPKLLIQFQNNGVVDDSQLPKDRFSAERLKGVDSTLKIQPAKLEDSAVYLCASSLERTGSTEAFFGQGTRLTVV.